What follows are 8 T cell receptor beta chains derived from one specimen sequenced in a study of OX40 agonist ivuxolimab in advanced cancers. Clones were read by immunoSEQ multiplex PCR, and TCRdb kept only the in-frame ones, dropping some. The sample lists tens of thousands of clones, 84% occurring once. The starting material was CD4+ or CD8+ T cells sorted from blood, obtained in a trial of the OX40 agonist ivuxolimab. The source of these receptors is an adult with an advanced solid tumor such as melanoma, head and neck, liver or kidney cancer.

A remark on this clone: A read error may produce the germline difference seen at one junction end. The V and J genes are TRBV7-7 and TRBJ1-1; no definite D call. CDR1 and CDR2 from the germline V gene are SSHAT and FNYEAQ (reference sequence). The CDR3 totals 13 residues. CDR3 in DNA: TGTGCTAGCAGCCCCCGCGTTGGTACTGAAGCTTTCTTT. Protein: CASSPRVGTEAFF.

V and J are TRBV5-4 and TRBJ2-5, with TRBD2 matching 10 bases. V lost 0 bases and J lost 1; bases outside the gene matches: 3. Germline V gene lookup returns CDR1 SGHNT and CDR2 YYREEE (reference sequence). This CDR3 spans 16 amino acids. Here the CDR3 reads CASSLAASGGQETQYF. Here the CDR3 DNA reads TGTGCCAGCAGCTTGGCGGCTAGCGGGGGCCAAGAGACCCAGTACTTC.

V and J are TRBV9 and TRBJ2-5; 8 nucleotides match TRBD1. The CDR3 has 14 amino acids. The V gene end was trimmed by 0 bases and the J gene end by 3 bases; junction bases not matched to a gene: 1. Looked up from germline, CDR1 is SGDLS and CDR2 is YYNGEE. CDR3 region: CASSVGTGKETQYF. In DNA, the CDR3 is TGTGCCAGCAGCGTAGGGACAGGGAAAGAGACCCAGTACTTC.

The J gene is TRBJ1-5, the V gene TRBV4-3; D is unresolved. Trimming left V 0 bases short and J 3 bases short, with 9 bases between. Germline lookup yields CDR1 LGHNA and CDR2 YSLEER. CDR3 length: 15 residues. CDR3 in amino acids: CASSQDFLVNQPQHF. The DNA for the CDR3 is TGCGCCAGCAGCCAAGATTTTTTGGTCAATCAGCCCCAGCATTTT.

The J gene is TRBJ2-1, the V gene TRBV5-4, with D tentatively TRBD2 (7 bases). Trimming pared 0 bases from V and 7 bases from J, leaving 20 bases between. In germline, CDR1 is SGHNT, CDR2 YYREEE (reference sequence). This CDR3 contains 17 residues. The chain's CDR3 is CASSLGGAGDLGNEQFF. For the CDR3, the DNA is TGTGCCAGCAGCTTGGGGGGGGCGGGAGATTTAGGAAATGAGCAGTTCTTC.

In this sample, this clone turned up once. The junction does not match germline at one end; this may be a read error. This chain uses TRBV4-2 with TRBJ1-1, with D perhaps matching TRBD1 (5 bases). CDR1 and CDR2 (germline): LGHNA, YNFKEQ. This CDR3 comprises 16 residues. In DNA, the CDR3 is TGTGCCAGCAGCCTTAACAGCGGGGCAGGGCGAACACTGAAGCCGTTT. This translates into CASSLNSGAGRTLKPF.

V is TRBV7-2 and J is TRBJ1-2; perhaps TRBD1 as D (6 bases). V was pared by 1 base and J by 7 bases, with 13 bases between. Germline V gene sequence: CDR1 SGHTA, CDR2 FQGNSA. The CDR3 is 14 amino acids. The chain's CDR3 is CASSLVPGASGYTF. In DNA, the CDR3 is TGTGCCAGCAGCTTAGTTCCGGGGGCGAGTGGCTACACCTTC. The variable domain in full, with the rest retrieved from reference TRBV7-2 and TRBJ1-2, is GAGVSQSPSNKVTEKGKDVELRCDPISGHTALYWYRQSLGQGLEFLIYFQGNSAPDKSGLPSDRFSAERTGGSVSTLTIQRTQQEDSAVYLCASSLVPGASGYTFGSGTRLTVV.

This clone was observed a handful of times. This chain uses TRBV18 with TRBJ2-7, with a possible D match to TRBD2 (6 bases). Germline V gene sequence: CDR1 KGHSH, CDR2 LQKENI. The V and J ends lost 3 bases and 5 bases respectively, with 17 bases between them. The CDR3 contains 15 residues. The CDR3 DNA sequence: TGTGCCAGCTCACCGGGGGGTAACCTCCTGAACGAGCAGTACTTC. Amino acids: CASSPGGNLLNEQYF.